This T cell receptor (beta chain) was found in a study of blood T cell repertoires in COVID-19. Using immunoSEQ multiplex PCR, the repertoire was profiled, and TCRdb retains in-frame clones only, with some absent. Among about 200,000 clones, over 70% were seen once, and the ten largest hold approximately 7.9%. The TCR originated in an elderly woman with acute or convalescent COVID-19. The sequenced sample consisted of peripheral blood.

CDR3 DNA: TGTGCCAGCAGCGGAGGGGGGGTGGCTCACACCGGGGAGCTGTTTTTT. This gives the protein CASSGGGVAHTGELFF. The gene calls are TRBV9 and TRBJ2-2; TRBD2 might be the D (7 bases). Deletions cut 3 bases from V and 3 bases from J, with 15 bases between. From germline, CDR1 is SGDLS and CDR2 YYNGEE. The CDR3 consists of 16 residues.